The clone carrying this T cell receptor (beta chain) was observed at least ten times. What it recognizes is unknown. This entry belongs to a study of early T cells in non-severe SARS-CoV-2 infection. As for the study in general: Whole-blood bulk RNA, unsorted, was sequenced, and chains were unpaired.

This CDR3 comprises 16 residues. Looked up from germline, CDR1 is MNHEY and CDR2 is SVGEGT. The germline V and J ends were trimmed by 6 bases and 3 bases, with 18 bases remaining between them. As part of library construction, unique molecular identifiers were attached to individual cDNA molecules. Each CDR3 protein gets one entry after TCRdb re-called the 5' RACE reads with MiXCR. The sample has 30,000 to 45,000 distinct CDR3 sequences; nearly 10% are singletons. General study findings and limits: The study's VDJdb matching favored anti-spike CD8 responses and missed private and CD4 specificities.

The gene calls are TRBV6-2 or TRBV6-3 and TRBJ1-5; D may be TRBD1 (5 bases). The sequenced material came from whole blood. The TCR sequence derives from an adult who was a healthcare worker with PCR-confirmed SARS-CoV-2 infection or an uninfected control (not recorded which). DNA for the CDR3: TGTGCCAGCAGACAACACGGAAGGGGCCTCAATCAGCCCCAGCATTTT. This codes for CASRQHGRGLNQPQHF.